This T cell receptor (beta chain) was captured in a study of radiation and T cells in renal cell carcinoma. Profiling relied on immunoSEQ multiplex PCR, and the TCRdb table lists in-frame clones only, not all of them. The sample includes 20,000 or so clones, roughly 53% seen only once; the top ten take roughly 22%. Treatment: treatment-naive control, cytoreductive nephrectomy. Germline lookup yields CDR1 SGHVS and CDR2 FQNEAQ. The length of the CDR3 is 15 residues. Trimming took 5 bases from V and 4 from J; bases not matched to a gene: 7. This clone has just a few counts. The receptor was isolated from a human donor with renal cell carcinoma. This sample comprised tumor tissue, obtained from a patient whose treatment was nephrectomy without radiotherapy. The gene calls are TRBV7-8 and TRBJ1-1; 10 bases map to TRBD1. The CDR3 region is CASSQTWTGGTEAFF. The CDR3 region has the DNA TGTGCCAGCAGCCAAACCTGGACAGGGGGCACTGAAGCTTTCTTT. Variable domain in full (rest from reference TRBV7-8 and TRBJ1-1): GAGVSQSPRYKVAKRGQDVALRCDPISGHVSLFWYQQALGQGPEFLTYFQNEAQLDKSGLPSDRFFAERPEGSVSTLKIQRTQQEDSAVYLCASSQTWTGGTEAFFGQGTRLTVV.